Listed here is a single T cell receptor (beta chain). What it binds is unknown. The sample originates from a study of PD-1 blockade in classical Hodgkin lymphoma. Study-level results: A significant rise in TCR diversity was seen by C4D1 for CD4+ cells but not for CD8+ cells. Why the repertoires differ is still unclear, perhaps disease activity or prior therapy. Individuals who commenced nivolumab within less than 1 year of ASCT were excluded.

Measured with immunoSEQ multiplex PCR; TCRdb has only the in-frame clones, and not every one. The data show under 30,000 clones, over 70% seen once. Germline V lookup: CDR1 SGHVS, CDR2 FQNEAQ. V lost 5 bases and J lost 0; bases outside the gene matches: 4. This CDR3 is 17 amino acids long. Each patient relapsed following autologous stem cell transplantation, and prior brentuximab vedotin exposure differed. This sequence joins TRBV7-8 and TRBJ2-1, with 13 bases that match TRBD2. This sequence was found in a human donor with classical Hodgkin lymphoma. The specimen comprised peripheral blood mononuclear cells (PBMCs), sampled before the second cycle of nivolumab. CDR3 in DNA: TGTGCCAGCAGCCCGAGGACTAGCGGGAGCTCCTACAATGAGCAGTTCTTC. It translates to CASSPRTSGSSYNEQFF.